These 19 T cell receptor beta chains share one sample of origin, sequenced in a study of T cells expressing NK-cell markers. Using the 5' RACE reads, TCRdb records one entry per CDR3 protein without DNA. The sample's table shows fewer than 200,000 distinct CDR3 sequences. Sequenced: blood T cells: a sorted CD56 or NKG2C T cell subset, CD4+ or CD8+ T cells, or bulk PBMC T cells (not recorded which). These receptors were collected from a woman between 18 and 75 years old in good health.

The chain recombines TRBV27 with TRBJ1-2; the D call from TCRdb, TRBD1, cannot be confirmed without DNA. The germline V gene has CDR1 MNHEY and CDR2 SMNVEV (reference sequence). The CDR3 is 14 residues long. The CDR3 spells CASRGTGNMGGYTF.

This rearrangement joins TRBV19 to TRBJ1-6; TCRdb names TRBD1, which stays unverified in the absence of DNA. Germline assignment: CDR1 LNHDA and CDR2 SQIVND (reference sequence). This CDR3 region has 13 residues. This CDR3 reads CASSTQGFSPLHF.

The V call is TRBV2, the J call TRBJ2-1. There are 12 residues in the CDR3. Germline CDR1 reads SNHLY; CDR2 reads FYNNEI. CDR3 sequence: CASSEYGYEQFF. The full variable domain, in which reference TRBV2 and TRBJ2-1 provide the parts outside the CDR3, is EPEVTQTPSHQVTQMGQEVILRCVPISNHLYFYWYRQILGQKVEFLVSFYNNEISEKSEIFDDQFSVERPDGSNFTLKIRSTKLEDSAMYFCASSEYGYEQFFGPGTRLTVL.

This chain links TRBV7-3 with TRBJ2-5; TCRdb selects TRBD2, and the lack of DNA leaves this call unchecked. This CDR3 is built from 16 residues. Germline lookup yields CDR1 SGHTA and CDR2 FQGTGA. CDR3 residues: CASSFGLAGAVKTQYF.

The rearrangement links TRBV3-1 to TRBJ2-1; TCRdb selects TRBD1, and the lack of DNA leaves this call unchecked. The length of the CDR3 is 15 residues. Germline-derived CDR1 and CDR2 are LGHDT and YNNKEL (reference sequence). The CDR3 is CASSLTGRPSNEQFF.

V and J are TRBV20-1 and TRBJ2-1; TCRdb reports TRBD2, a call that lacks DNA to check it against. The germline CDR1 and CDR2 sequences are DFQATT and SNEGSKA (reference sequence). The CDR3 sequence is 15 residues long. The CDR3 reads CSAPLPLAGVDEQFF.

The chain combines TRBV4-1 with TRBJ2-1; TCRdb's D call, TRBD2, is unchecked because there is no DNA. Per germline, CDR1 MGHRA and CDR2 YSYEKL. This CDR3 has 15 amino acids. The CDR3 loop is CASSQEWAGPNEQFF.

V is TRBV11-2 and J is TRBJ2-1; TCRdb returns TRBD2, unconfirmable since there is no DNA. The CDR3 has 15 residues. The germline V gene encodes CDR1 SGHAT and CDR2 FQNNGV. This CDR3 is CASSSGVAEYNEQFF.

This chain connects TRBV15 to TRBJ1-4. The germline gives CDR1 LNHNV, CDR2 YYDKDF (reference sequence). The CDR3 spans 12 residues. CDR3 sequence reads: CATSLTREKLFF.

The V gene is TRBV18, the J gene TRBJ1-1; as DNA is missing, the TRBD1 call by TCRdb cannot be tested. Germline V gene data show CDR1 as KGHSH and CDR2 as LQKENI. The CDR3 is made up of 14 amino acids. The CDR3 spells CASSPGHRDTEAFF.

CDR3 region: CSARDSASGRANTGELFF. The V gene is TRBV20-1, the J gene TRBJ2-2; absent DNA, TCRdb's TRBD2 call cannot be checked. Germline V gene lookup returns CDR1 DFQATT and CDR2 SNEGSKA (reference sequence). There are 18 residues in the CDR3.

The chain links TRBV20-1 to TRBJ2-1; TCRdb proposes TRBD2, but this gene call is untestable without DNA. There are 14 residues in the CDR3. Germline lookup yields CDR1 DFQATT and CDR2 SNEGSKA (reference sequence). This chain's CDR3 is CSASRGRSNGEQFF.

The chain combines TRBV25-1 with TRBJ2-3; TCRdb outputs TRBD1, but without DNA this stays unchecked. The CDR3 has 17 residues. CDR1 is MGHDK, CDR2 SYGVNS, per germline. Here the CDR3 reads CASSARPGRSYTDTQYF.

The J gene is TRBJ1-1, the V gene TRBV12-3 or TRBV12-4. The CDR3 runs to 14 residues. CDR3 protein: CASNPGRAHTEAFF.

The chain recombines TRBV20-1 with TRBJ2-5; TCRdb outputs TRBD1, but without DNA this stays unchecked. Germline CDR1 is DFQATT and CDR2 is SNEGSKA (reference sequence). CDR3 size: 15 residues. The CDR3 protein is CSARDGTGLQETQYF.

The chain recombines TRBV3-1 with TRBJ2-1; TCRdb's assignment of TRBD2 cannot be checked, as there is no DNA. Germline V CDR1 and CDR2: LGHDT, YNNKEL (reference sequence). The CDR3 extends over 15 amino acids. The CDR3 loop is CASSQNRAGGGEQFF.

The chain has TRBV2 and TRBJ2-7. The CDR3 has 13 residues. Germline V gene lookup returns CDR1 SNHLY and CDR2 FYNNEI. The CDR3 sequence: CASSRDAPYEQYF.

This chain links TRBV12-3 or TRBV12-4 with TRBJ1-5. The CDR3 has 12 amino acids. The CDR3 here is CASRRTVQPQHF.

The chain has TRBV7-9 and TRBJ2-7. This CDR3 is 12 amino acids long. Germline CDR1 and CDR2: SEHNR and FQNEAQ (reference sequence). CDR3 sequence reads: CASSVISGEQYF.